A single sample gave rise to the 21 T cell receptor beta chains below, sequenced in a study of T cells in Graves' hyperthyroidism and ophthalmopathy. Researchers took RNA transcripts and amplified the TCR beta CDR3 regions from them. TCR CDR3 regions were first amplified by RT-PCR with HTBI primers. TCRdb fed the multiplex PCR reads into MiXCR, producing one record per CDR3 protein. The sample records about 640,000 distinct CDR3 sequences, roughly 14% being singletons. Sample: blood. The receptor source for this set is a woman aged 50 to 60 with Graves' ophthalmopathy.

This clonotype appeared many times. The chain is built from TRBV7-2 and TRBJ1-1; a weak D match, TRBD1 (6 bases). Looked up from germline, CDR1 is SGHTA and CDR2 is FQGNSA. CDR3 size: 15 residues. V was pared by 4 bases and J by 4 bases, with 16 bases between. The CDR3 region has the DNA TGTGCCAGCAGCTCAACCCAGGGGATCGTCACTGAAGCTTTCTTT. Protein product: CASSSTQGIVTEAFF.

V usage is TRBV20-1 and J usage is TRBJ1-2; 11 bases line up with TRBD1. J gave up 9 bases and V 6 bases, and 6 bases lay outside the gene matches. CDR1 DFQATT and CDR2 SNEGSKA come from the germline V gene (reference sequence). CDR3 size: 12 residues. In DNA, the CDR3 is TGCAGTGCGCACGGACAGGGGGCCCGCTACACCTTC. Translation gives CSAHGQGARYTF.

This clonotype was seen at least ten times. The chain combines TRBV30 with TRBJ1-2, with 9 nucleotides matching TRBD1. In germline, CDR1 is GTSNPN, CDR2 SVGIG (reference sequence). This CDR3 comprises 13 residues. V lost 2 bases and J lost 9; bases outside the gene matches: 7. The CDR3 coding sequence is TGTGCCTGGAGTATCACAGGGGGCGATAGCTACACCTTC. Translated, it gives CAWSITGGDSYTF.

This clonotype was seen repeatedly, ten times or more. The rearrangement uses TRBV2 and TRBJ1-1; 8 bases map to TRBD1. The CDR3 loop spans 12 amino acids. Germline values: CDR1 SNHLY, CDR2 FYNNEI. Unmatched junction bases numbered 3, after V lost 6 bases and J lost 6 bases. CDR3: CASRGRGPEAFF. The DNA for the CDR3 is TGTGCCAGCAGGGGCAGGGGGCCTGAAGCTTTCTTT.

V is TRBV6-5 and J is TRBJ1-1; D possibly corresponds to TRBD1 (6 bases). Trimming pared 7 bases from V and 7 bases from J, leaving 13 bases between. The CDR3 runs 12 residues. The V gene's germline CDR1 is MNHEY and CDR2 SVGAGI. CDR3: CASTLGGDEAFF. For the CDR3, the DNA is TGTGCCAGCACCTTAGGGGGGGATGAAGCTTTCTTT.

This clonotype was recorded many times. V gene TRBV18 combines with J gene TRBJ2-7, with a possible D match to TRBD2 (5 bases). Trimming stripped 3 bases from V and 3 bases from J, with 12 bases between. The CDR3 spans 14 residues. Looked up from germline, CDR1 is KGHSH and CDR2 is LQKENI. The CDR3 sequence is CASSPPDGDYEQYF. The DNA for the CDR3 is TGTGCCAGCTCACCGCCAGACGGGGACTACGAGCAGTACTTC.

V usage is TRBV7-2 and J usage is TRBJ2-5, with TRBD2 identical over 7 bases. This CDR3 region has 14 residues. After removal of 3 bases from V and 4 bases from J, the junction contained 5 bases not matched to a gene. Germline loops: CDR1 SGHTA, CDR2 FQGNSA. CDR3 DNA: TGTGCCAGCAGCTTCGGCGGGAGTAGAGAGACCCAGTACTTC. Protein: CASSFGGSRETQYF.

Comment on this clonotype: A much larger clone lies a single base off, so this may be a read error. The V call is TRBV15, the J call TRBJ2-1; D unclear. The CDR3 has 13 residues. Looked up from germline, CDR1 is LNHNV and CDR2 is YYDKDF (reference sequence). The CDR3 sequence: CATGRGGPNEQFF. The CDR3 bases are TGTGCCACCGGCAGAGGCGGTCCCAATGAGCAGTTCTTC.

The rearrangement links TRBV18 to TRBJ2-7, with TRBD1 identical over 7 bases. CDR1 and CDR2 from the germline V gene are KGHSH and LQKENI. The V gene end was trimmed by 0 bases and the J gene end by 3 bases; junction bases not matched to a gene: 8. The CDR3 loop spans 16 amino acids. The CDR3 loop is CASSPPRGTVVYEQYF. DNA for the CDR3: TGTGCCAGCTCACCACCAAGGGGGACAGTAGTCTACGAGCAGTACTTC.

The rearrangement joins TRBV12-3 or TRBV12-4 to TRBJ2-1; the match to TRBD2 covers 11 bases. Trimming at V came to 5 bases and at J to 6 bases, leaving 6 bases not matched to a gene. This CDR3 spans 15 amino acids. The CDR3 DNA is TGTGCCAGCAGTGTTCTAGCGGGAGGTCTCAATGAGCAGTTCTTC. Translation gives CASSVLAGGLNEQFF.

Many counts were recorded for this clonotype. The genes are TRBV18 and TRBJ1-1, with a possible D match to TRBD1 (5 bases). Trimming removed 2 bases from V and 0 bases from J, with 10 bases in between. Germline assignment: CDR1 KGHSH and CDR2 LQKENI. CDR3 size: 15 residues. The CDR3 spells CASSPDGHMNTEAFF. The CDR3 DNA follows: TGTGCCAGCTCACCAGACGGACACATGAACACTGAAGCTTTCTTT.

The sample holds many counts of this clonotype. The V gene is TRBV10-3, the J gene TRBJ1-5, with D maybe TRBD1 (6 bases). This CDR3 region has 15 residues. Germline assignment: CDR1 ENHRY and CDR2 SYGVKD. Trimming shortened V by 5 bases and J by 3 bases, and 14 bases separated the two germline ends. DNA of the CDR3: TGTGCCATCAGTCGGGGGACATCCCCCAATCAGCCCCAGCATTTT. It codes for CAISRGTSPNQPQHF.

At least ten counts were recorded for this clonotype. In DNA, the CDR3 is TGTGCCAGCAGCTCCATTAGGGGACTCCGGAGATACGAGCAGTACTTC. It is translated as CASSSIRGLRRYEQYF. The chain joins TRBV12-3 or TRBV12-4 to TRBJ2-7; TRBD2 is a possible D gene (6 bases). This CDR3 contains 16 residues. V lost 6 bases to trimming and J lost 4 bases, with 22 bases between them.

This clonotype was seen a few times. The CDR3, as DNA: TGTGCCAGCAGCGTAGGTAGCGGCCCCTCCTACGAGCAGTACTTC. It specifies CASSVGSGPSYEQYF. The chain joins TRBV9 to TRBJ2-7, with TRBD2 as a possible D gene (6 bases). V shed 0 bases and J shed 0 bases, with 10 bases lying between them. Germline lookup yields CDR1 SGDLS and CDR2 YYNGEE. CDR3 length equals 15 residues.

About this clonotype: This may arise from a read error, as a much more abundant clone is one base away. The chain couples TRBV27 to TRBJ2-1; D perhaps matches TRBD2 (5 bases). CDR1 is MNHEY and CDR2 is SMNVEV in the germline V gene (reference sequence). The length of the CDR3 is 14 residues. The ends were cut back, 6 bases at V and 7 bases at J, with 16 bases in the middle. The CDR3 sequence: CASRAPRARNEQFF. Here the CDR3 DNA reads TGTGCCAGCAGGGCTCCGCGGGCGAGGAATGAGCAGTTCTTC.

This clonotype has only a few counts. The genes are TRBV19 and TRBJ1-2; D may be TRBD1 (6 bases). This CDR3 contains 12 residues. The germline V gene has CDR1 LNHDA and CDR2 SQIVND (reference sequence). Trimming cost V 6 bases and J 6 bases, with 11 bases left between them. The CDR3 sequence is CASSTRGHGYTF. The CDR3 nucleotides are TGTGCCAGTAGCACTCGGGGGCATGGCTACACCTTC.

This clonotype was detected ten times or more. The chain carries TRBV30 and TRBJ2-3; D is possibly TRBD2 (6 bases). The V gene lost 1 base and the J gene lost 2 bases, with 10 bases spanning the gap. Germline V lookup: CDR1 GTSNPN, CDR2 SVGIG (reference sequence). The CDR3 totals 14 residues. DNA of the CDR3: TGTGCCTGGAGTGACTGGCGGGACACAGATACGCAGTATTTT. Amino acids: CAWSDWRDTDTQYF.

Many counts were recorded for this clonotype. The CDR3 loop is CASSPQTSLGANEQFF. CDR3 nucleotides: TGTGCCAGCAGTCCTCAGACTAGCCTGGGTGCCAATGAGCAGTTCTTC. J is TRBJ2-1 and V is TRBV28, with TRBD2 identical over 7 bases. The CDR3 is 16 residues long. V trimming: 5 bases; J trimming: 6 bases; junction bases outside the gene matches: 13. Germline V gene lookup returns CDR1 MDHEN and CDR2 SYDVKM.

This clonotype was seen at least ten times. This chain joins TRBV28 and TRBJ1-3; D possibly corresponds to TRBD1 (5 bases). V was cut by 5 bases and J by 0 bases, with 17 bases left in between. This CDR3 spans 17 amino acids. Looked up from germline, CDR1 is MDHEN and CDR2 is SYDVKM. The CDR3 sequence: CASSLTYDSSSGNTIYF. DNA for the CDR3: TGTGCCAGCAGTCTAACCTACGACAGCAGCTCTGGAAACACCATATATTTT.

Ten or more counts support this clonotype. The V call is TRBV6-1, the J call TRBJ2-1, with D possibly being TRBD1 (5 bases). Germline loops: CDR1 MNHNS, CDR2 SASEGT. V lost 8 bases and J lost 4, with 15 bases in between. This CDR3 comprises 14 residues. CDR3 sequence: CASLPSQGYNEQFF. In DNA form, the CDR3 reads TGTGCCAGCCTACCTTCTCAGGGTTACAATGAGCAGTTCTTC.

This clonotype was picked up many times. V and J are TRBV7-2 and TRBJ1-6; tentatively, D is TRBD1 (5 bases). Trimming stripped 5 bases from V and 5 bases from J, with 13 bases between. Germline lookup yields CDR1 SGHTA and CDR2 FQGNSA. The CDR3 spans 15 residues. The CDR3 region has the DNA TGTGCCAGCAGCCCCGCAGGGACGGATAATTCACCCCTCCACTTT. It encodes CASSPAGTDNSPLHF.